This T cell receptor (beta chain) comes out of a study of blood T cell repertoires in COVID-19 (dated by TCRdb to between 2020 and 2021). A note on the overall study: Samples from collaborators originated in the United States, Italy and Spain and spanned both the acute and convalescent phases of COVID-19. A freely available public database, intended as a resource for researchers studying the immune response to SARS-CoV-2, is where the repertoires were released. Deeply sampled blood TCRbeta repertoires from subjects exposed to, actively infected with, or recovered from COVID-19 were included in the dataset. The samples were drawn from two sources: the first 160 participants of the ongoing ImmuneRACE study, and 1,200 or so subjects contributed by 6 global collaborators. Where available, HLA class I and class II types were taken from metadata supplied by the sample provider and were not determined by assay-based typing. The sample metadata nearly always contained a de-identified subject ID, COVID-19 status, age in years and sex. The material from the prospective study consisted of cDNA or gDNA derived from T cells, B-cell-depleted T cells, or PBMCs. The study at large found these results: The quantity of clinical and demographic metadata differed by source and by participant and was supplied without curation.

The CDR3, from cysteine to phenylalanine, totals 15 residues. The only DNA kept is the CDR3, 45 bases in frame from the first base. The V end loses 0 bases and the J end loses 3 bases, and a stretch of 8 bases separates them. CDR1 and CDR2, per the germline V gene, are SGHTA and FQGTGA. The immunoSEQ Assay, a bias-controlled multiplex PCR, was used to amplify TCRbeta CDR3 regions from genomic DNA. As for how the authors treated the data: Nucleated cell counts per sample were estimated from amplification of reference gene primers within the assay. Sequence reads were collapsed and filtered to measure the absolute abundance of every unique TCRbeta CDR3 rearrangement. For each sample, productive Simpson clonality was calculated as the square root of Simpson's diversity index over productive rearrangements. TCRdb stores this immuneACCESS table with in-frame sequences only. Part of the clones is absent; in the studies checked, under half of the shortfall reflects unresolved V genes, and no reason is known for the rest. V and J calls and clone size are as listed in that table; D and trimming were resolved from the DNA. The sample table contains 150,000 to 200,000 clones; only one count was recorded for less than 90% of them. The biggest ten clones account for 10% to 11% of the sample.

One collaborating source in Seattle enrolled patients while the patients were actively infected and followed the patients over time throughout the course of disease. The collaborating institutions used their own protocols to collect whole blood in K2EDTA tubes. Collaborator samples were shipped for TCRbeta analysis as frozen whole blood, isolated PBMCs, or DNA extracted from either sample type. In regard to this clone: Its antigen is not yet known. The sample holds no much larger clone one base away, and base qualities are not on file.

In this chain, TRBV7-3 is recombined with TRBJ1-4; confidence is insufficient to name the D gene. Sequenced input: peripheral blood. The source of this sequence is a woman in her fifties or sixties with COVID-19, enrolled during active disease. The CDR3 region reads CASSLTGSANEKLFF. In nucleotides, the sequence is TGTGCCAGCAGCTTAACAGGCAGCGCTAATGAAAAACTGTTTTTT.